This T cell receptor beta chain was captured by sequencing in a study of cytomegalovirus exposure and HLA in healthy donors. Study observations and caveats: Rare TCR sequences predominated, though certain public TCRs were found in many donors. Earlier analysis yielded a pattern in which most TCR beta V segments were productive about 90% or about 30% of the time. Presence/absence results assume similar sequencing depth per donor, which may not hold.

As for this clone: Its antigen is undetermined.

PCR employed 60 Vbeta and 13 Jbeta primers. Assay: immunoSEQ multiplex PCR; the TCRdb copy retains only in-frame clones and omits some. The table lists some 150,000 clones, roughly 80% of them singletons. Germline lookup yields CDR1 MGHRA and CDR2 YSYEKL. This CDR3 contains 15 residues. Trimming took off 0 bases at V and 5 bases at J, with 13 bases between the two ends. The TCR comes from a man aged 25 to 40 in good health and CMV-seropositive. J is TRBJ1-1 and V is TRBV4-1; D possibly corresponds to TRBD1 (5 bases). Material: PBMCs. The CDR3 nucleotides are TGCGCCAGCAGCCAAGAAGGGGAAGGTGTTACTGAAGCTTTCTTT. This sequence encodes CASSQEGEGVTEAFF.